This T cell receptor (beta chain) was obtained from a study of patients and donors after allogeneic stem cell transplantation. The J segment lost 6 bases and the V segment lost 3 bases, leaving 3 bases of the junction unmatched. CDR1 SQVTM and CDR2 ANQGSEA come from the germline V gene. The CDR3 is 12 amino acids. TCRdb used MiXCR to reprocess the RT-PCR reads, holding one entry per CDR3 protein. The data show roughly 190,000 distinct CDR3 sequences, approximately 41% seen once. Sequencing was done on a sample of blood, either unsorted or a sorted T cell fraction (not recorded which). The chain couples TRBV29-1 to TRBJ1-2; 8 bases map to TRBD1. The TCR originated in a human donor who was either an allogeneic HSCT recipient or a stem cell or donor lymphocyte infusion donor (not recorded which). It is not recorded whose cells these are; they may come from a transplant donor. Here the CDR3 DNA reads TGCAGCGTTGACAGGGGGCCTGATGGCTACACCTTC. Encoded protein: CSVDRGPDGYTF.